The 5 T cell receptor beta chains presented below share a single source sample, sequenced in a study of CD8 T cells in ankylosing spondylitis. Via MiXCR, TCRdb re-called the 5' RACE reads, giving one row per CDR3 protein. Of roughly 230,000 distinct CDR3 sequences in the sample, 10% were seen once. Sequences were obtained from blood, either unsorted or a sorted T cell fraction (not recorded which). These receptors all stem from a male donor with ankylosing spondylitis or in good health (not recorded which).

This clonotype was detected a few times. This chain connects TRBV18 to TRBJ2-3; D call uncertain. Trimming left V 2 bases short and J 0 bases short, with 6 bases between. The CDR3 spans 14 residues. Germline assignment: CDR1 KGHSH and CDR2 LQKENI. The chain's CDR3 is CASSPSLSTDTQYF. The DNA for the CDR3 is TGTGCCAGCTCACCAAGCCTTAGCACAGATACGCAGTATTTT.

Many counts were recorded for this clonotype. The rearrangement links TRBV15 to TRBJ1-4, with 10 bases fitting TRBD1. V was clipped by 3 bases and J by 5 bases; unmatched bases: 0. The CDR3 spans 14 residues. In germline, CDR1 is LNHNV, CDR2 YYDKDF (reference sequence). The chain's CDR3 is CATSRDRGNEKLFF. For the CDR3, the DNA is TGTGCCACCAGCAGGGACAGGGGGAATGAAAAACTGTTTTTT.

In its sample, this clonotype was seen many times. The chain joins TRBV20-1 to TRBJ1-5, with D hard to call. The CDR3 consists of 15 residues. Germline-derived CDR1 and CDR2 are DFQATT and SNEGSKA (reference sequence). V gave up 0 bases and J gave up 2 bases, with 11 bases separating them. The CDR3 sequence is CSARDPTLGNQPQHF. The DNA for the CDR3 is TGCAGTGCTAGAGATCCCACCCTCGGCAATCAGCCCCAGCATTTT.

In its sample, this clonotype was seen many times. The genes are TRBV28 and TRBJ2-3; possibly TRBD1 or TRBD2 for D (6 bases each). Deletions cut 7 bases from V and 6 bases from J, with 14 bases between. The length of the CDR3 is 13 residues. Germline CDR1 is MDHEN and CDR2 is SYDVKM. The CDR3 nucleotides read TGTGCCAGCACGGAGGGGGGACTGGATACGCAGTATTTT. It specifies CASTEGGLDTQYF.

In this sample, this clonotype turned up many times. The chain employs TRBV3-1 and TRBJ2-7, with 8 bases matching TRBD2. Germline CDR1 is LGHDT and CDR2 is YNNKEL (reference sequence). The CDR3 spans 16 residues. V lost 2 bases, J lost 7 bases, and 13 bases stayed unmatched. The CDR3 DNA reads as TGTGCCAGCAGCCAACGTCTCGGACTAGCCGATCGGGAGCAGTACTTC. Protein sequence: CASSQRLGLADREQYF.